One and the same sample provided the 2 T cell receptor beta chains below, sequenced in a study of T cells in Graves' hyperthyroidism and ophthalmopathy. RNA transcripts provided the source from which TCR beta CDR3 regions were amplified. When the TCR CDR3 underwent first-round RT-PCR, the HTBI primer set was used. TCRdb re-analysed the multiplex PCR reads in MiXCR, keeping a single row per CDR3 protein. The sample holds about 380,000 distinct CDR3 sequences; about 18% are singletons and the top ten take about 38%. The sequenced sample consisted of blood. The receptor source for this set is a man aged 18-30 years with Graves' ophthalmopathy.

The CDR3 spells CASSVGALEGTEAFF. CDR3 nucleotides: TGTGCCAGCAGCGTGGGGGCCCTTGAGGGAACTGAAGCTTTCTTT. This rearrangement joins TRBV9 to TRBJ1-1; a weak D match, TRBD1 (6 bases). V lost 2 bases and J lost 5, with 16 bases in between. The CDR3 loop spans 15 amino acids. Germline values: CDR1 SGDLS, CDR2 YYNGEE. Full variable domain (outside the CDR3, taken from reference TRBV9 and TRBJ1-1): DSGVTQTPKHLITATGQRVTLRCSPRSGDLSVYWYQQSLDQGLQFLIQYYNGEERAKGNILERFSAQQFPDLHSELNLSSLELGDSALYFCASSVGALEGTEAFFGQGTRLTVV.

This clonotype was seen many times. The genes are TRBV11-3 and TRBJ2-1; possibly TRBD1 or TRBD2 for D (5 bases each). CDR3 length: 13 amino acids. Germline lookup yields CDR1 SGHNT and CDR2 YENEEA. Trimming stripped 3 bases from V and 6 bases from J, with 9 bases between. The chain's CDR3 is CASSLGPINEQFF. The CDR3, as DNA: TGTGCCAGCAGCTTGGGACCGATCAATGAGCAGTTCTTC.